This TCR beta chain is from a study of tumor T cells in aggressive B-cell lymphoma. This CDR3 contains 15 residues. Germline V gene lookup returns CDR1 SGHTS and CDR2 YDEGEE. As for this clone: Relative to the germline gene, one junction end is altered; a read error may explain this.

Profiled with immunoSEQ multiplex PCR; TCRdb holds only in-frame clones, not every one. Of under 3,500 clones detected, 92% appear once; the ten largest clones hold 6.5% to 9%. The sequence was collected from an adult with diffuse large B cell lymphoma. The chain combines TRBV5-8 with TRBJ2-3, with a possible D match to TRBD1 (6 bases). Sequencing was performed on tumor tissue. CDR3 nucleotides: TGTGCCAGCAGCTTAAGCCCGCGAAGGACAGATACACAGTATTTT. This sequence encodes CASSLSPRRTDTQYF.